A selection of T cell receptor beta chains follows, all from one sample in a study of blood T cell repertoires in COVID-19. The assay was immunoSEQ multiplex PCR, and TCRdb's table has in-frame clones only and misses some. The sample has about 400,000 clones, about 89% seen once. The sample comprised peripheral blood. These receptors came from a man between 40 and 49 years old with acute or convalescent COVID-19. Both conserved end residues are part of each CDR3. The order of the fields is J gene, clone size, D gene, V gene, CDR3 DNA, CDR3 protein. A D gene is named only where the DNA matches it firmly. Where a row states a size, it is once, few, many or the class of an expanded clone; other rows omit it.

TRBJ2-3	-	TRBD2	TRBV2	TGTGCCAGCAGTGATTTTCCAGGGACTACGAGTGATACGCAGTATTTT	CASSDFPGTTSDTQYF
TRBJ1-4	-	TRBD1	TRBV5-1	TGCGCCAGCAGCACCGGGACAGGGGCAGTTTTTGAAAAACTGTTTTTT	CASSTGTGAVFEKLFF
TRBJ2-7	-	TRBD2	TRBV3-1/TRBV3-2	TGTGCCAGCAGCCAAGCGGCGGGCGGGGGGGAGCAGTACTTC	CASSQAAGGGEQYF
TRBJ1-4	-	-	TRBV5-1	TGCGCCAGCTCCAGAAGGGGCAGGCTTGGAACTAATGAAAAACTGTTTTTT	CASSRRGRLGTNEKLFF
TRBJ2-1	few	TRBD1	TRBV5-1	TGCGCCAGCAGCTTACAGGGGAACAGGAATGAGCAGTTCTTC	CASSLQGNRNEQFF
TRBJ1-3	once	-	TRBV6-5	TGTGCCAGCAGTTACTCGGGGGCCAGCTCTGGAAACACCATATATTTT	CASSYSGASSGNTIYF
TRBJ2-3	-	-	TRBV3-1/TRBV3-2	TGTGCCAGCAGCCAAGACCGGAGCGGGGATACGCAGTATTTT	CASSQDRSGDTQYF
TRBJ1-2	-	-	TRBV28	TGTGCCAGCAAACCTACGACATTTAGATACTATGGCTACACCTTC	CASKPTTFRYYGYTF
TRBJ1-2	-	TRBD1	TRBV10-3	TGTGCCATCAGTGGGGACAGGGGGAGGGATGGCTACACCTTC	CAISGDRGRDGYTF
TRBJ2-1	-	TRBD1	TRBV6-2/TRBV6-3	TGTGCCAGCAGTATCGGACAGGGAGGAAATGAGCAGTTCTTC	CASSIGQGGNEQFF
TRBJ1-2	-	-	TRBV19	TGTGCCAGTAGTATAGACAGAGGATATGGCTACACCTTC	CASSIDRGYGYTF
TRBJ1-4	-	-	TRBV9	TGTGCCAGCAGCGTCGCCCCGGGGGTTTCAGAAAAACTGTTTTTT	CASSVAPGVSEKLFF
TRBJ2-3	-	-	TRBV14	TGTGCCAGCAGCCAAGACCCGGGCACAGATACGCAGTATTTT	CASSQDPGTDTQYF
TRBJ2-1	-	TRBD2	TRBV27	TGTGCCAGCAGTCGGACGGGAGGGCCTTACAATGAGCAGTTCTTC	CASSRTGGPYNEQFF
TRBJ2-5	-	TRBD1	TRBV9	TGTGCCAGCAGCGTAGGGACGGGACAGGGGGCGGGAGAGACCCAGTACTTC	CASSVGTGQGAGETQYF
TRBJ1-4	-	TRBD1	TRBV18	TGTGCCAGCTCACCGGGCATGACAGGGGGGCCTAATGAAAAACTGTTTTTT	CASSPGMTGGPNEKLFF
TRBJ1-5	-	-	TRBV30	TGTGCCTGGAGTGTAGGAATGGAGAATCAGCCCCAGCATTTT	CAWSVGMENQPQHF
TRBJ2-2	-	-	TRBV30	TGTGCCTGGAGTGTCAGAGGGGAGCTGTTTTTT	CAWSVRGELFF
TRBJ2-5	few	-	TRBV29-1	TGCAGCGTTGGGGCGTCGGGGCAAGAGACCCAGTACTTC	CSVGASGQETQYF
TRBJ1-2	-	-	TRBV12-3/TRBV12-4	TGTGCCAGCAGTTCCGACTCACCGGTCGGCTACACCTTC	CASSSDSPVGYTF
TRBJ2-7	-	-	TRBV27	TGTGCCAGCAGTCCGAGGCCATCCTACGAGCAGTACTTC	CASSPRPSYEQYF
TRBJ2-1	-	TRBD2	TRBV11-3	TGTGCCAGCAGCTTACGACTAGCTGCCTACAATGAGCAGTTCTTC	CASSLRLAAYNEQFF
TRBJ1-3	-	-	TRBV29-1	TGCAGCGTTGAAGGACGGGGGATTTATGGAAACACCATATATTTT	CSVEGRGIYGNTIYF
TRBJ2-5	-	TRBD1	TRBV6-2/TRBV6-3	TGTGCCAGCAGCCATCCAGCGGGGACAGGGAAAGAGACCCAGTACTTC	CASSHPAGTGKETQYF
TRBJ2-1	-	TRBD2	TRBV19	TGTGCCAGTACCCCGACTAGCGGCAATGAGCAGTTCTTC	CASTPTSGNEQFF
TRBJ2-7	-	TRBD1	TRBV19	TGTGCCAGTAGCGTGGCTGTACAGGGGTTCTACGAGCAGTACTTC	CASSVAVQGFYEQYF
TRBJ1-1	few	TRBD1	TRBV12-3/TRBV12-4	TGTGCCAGCAGTCGGACAGGGGGGACTGAAGCTTTCTTT	CASSRTGGTEAFF
TRBJ2-3	-	TRBD2	TRBV5-4	TGTGCCAGCAGCGGGGGGGTACGCACAGATACGCAGTATTTT	CASSGGVRTDTQYF
TRBJ2-3	-	TRBD1	TRBV12-5	TGTGCTAGTGGCCCGCCGGGACAGGTCATCACAGATACGCAGTATTTT	CASGPPGQVITDTQYF
TRBJ2-7	-	-	TRBV5-6	TGTGCCAGCAGCGTTAGCGGATCCACCTACGAGCAGTACTTC	CASSVSGSTYEQYF
TRBJ2-1	-	-	TRBV10-2	TGCGCCAGCAGCATGTACGGACAGTACAATGAGCAGTTCTTC	CASSMYGQYNEQFF
TRBJ2-2	-	-	TRBV11-3	TGTGCCAGCAGCTTGGGGGAGGCCGGGGAGCTGTTTTTT	CASSLGEAGELFF
TRBJ2-3	-	-	TRBV6-5	TGTGCCAGCAGTTACTTTTCCAGGGGCACAGATACGCAGTATTTT	CASSYFSRGTDTQYF
TRBJ2-1	-	TRBD2	TRBV5-1	TGCGCCAGCAGCTTTGGGGGGGATGAGCAGTTCTTC	CASSFGGDEQFF
TRBJ1-3	-	TRBD1	TRBV30	TGTGCCTGGGGGACAGGGAACGGAAACACCATATATTTT	CAWGTGNGNTIYF
TRBJ1-4	once	-	TRBV7-9	TGTGCCAGCAGCTTAGATCTTCAGGGGAATCGCCATGAAAAACTGTTTTTT	CASSLDLQGNRHEKLFF
TRBJ2-1	-	TRBD2	TRBV24-1	TGTGCCACCAGTGGCCCTTTGACTAGCGGGAGTTCCTACAATGAGCAGTTCTTC	CATSGPLTSGSSYNEQFF
TRBJ1-1	-	-	TRBV9	TGTGCCAGCAGCCAGGGACCGGGAGGGATGAACACTGAAGCTTTCTTT	CASSQGPGGMNTEAFF
TRBJ1-5	-	-	TRBV15	TGTGCCACCAGCAGGTCAGGGGCCCTTCACAATCAGCCCCAGCATTTT	CATSRSGALHNQPQHF
TRBJ1-5	-	-	TRBV28	TGTGCCAGCAGTTTATTAGAGGGAGGTCAGCCCCAGCATTTT	CASSLLEGGQPQHF
TRBJ2-5	-	-	TRBV7-2	TGTGCCAGCAGCTTAGCGAGACAAGAGACCCAGCACTTC	CASSLARQETQHF
TRBJ2-1	-	TRBD2	TRBV11-2	TGTGCCAGCAGCTTAGATCCCCCTAAGCGGGAGACCAACAATGAGCAGTTCTTC	CASSLDPPKRETNNEQFF
TRBJ2-2	-	TRBD1	TRBV14	TGTGCCAGCAGCCAGGGACAGGGAGGGACCGGGGAGCTGTTTTTT	CASSQGQGGTGELFF
TRBJ2-7	-	-	TRBV4-1	TGCGCCAGCAGCGGGGAGCCAGCCTACGAGCAGTACTTC	CASSGEPAYEQYF
TRBJ1-1	-	-	TRBV7-9	TGTGCCAGCAGTTTACGTGTACTTCCTAACACTGAAGCTTTCTTT	CASSLRVLPNTEAFF
TRBJ2-7	-	-	TRBV10-2	TGCGCCAGCCTCCCCCAGGGGATCTCCTACGAGCAGTACTTC	CASLPQGISYEQYF
TRBJ1-5	-	-	TRBV9	TGTGCCAGCAGCGCGGGGAGCAATCAGCCCCAGCATTTT	CASSAGSNQPQHF
TRBJ1-2	-	TRBD1	TRBV5-1	TGCGCCAGCAGCCGCGGACAGGAGAAAATCTATGGCTACACCTTC	CASSRGQEKIYGYTF
TRBJ2-1	-	-	TRBV27	TGTGCCAGCACCCCTCTCCCGTTGGTACGGTCCTACAATGAGCAGTTCTTC	CASTPLPLVRSYNEQFF